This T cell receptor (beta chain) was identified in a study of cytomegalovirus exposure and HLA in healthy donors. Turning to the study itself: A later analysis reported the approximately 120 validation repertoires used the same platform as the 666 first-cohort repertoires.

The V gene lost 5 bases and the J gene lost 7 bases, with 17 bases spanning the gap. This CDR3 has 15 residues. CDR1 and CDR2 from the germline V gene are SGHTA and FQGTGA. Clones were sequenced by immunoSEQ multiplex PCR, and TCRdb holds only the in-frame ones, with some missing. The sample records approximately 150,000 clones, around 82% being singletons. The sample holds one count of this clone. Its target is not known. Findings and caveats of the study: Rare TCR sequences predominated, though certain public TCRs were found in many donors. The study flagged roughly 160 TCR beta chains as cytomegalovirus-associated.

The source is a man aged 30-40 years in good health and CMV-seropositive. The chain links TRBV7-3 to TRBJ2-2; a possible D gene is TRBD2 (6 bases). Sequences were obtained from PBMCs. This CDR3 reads CASSPFDVGGGELFF. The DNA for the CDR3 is TGTGCCAGCAGCCCATTCGATGTGGGAGGCGGGGAGCTGTTTTTT.